The clone carrying this T cell receptor (beta chain) showed up many times. This sample was taken from a study of T-cell memory formation after mild COVID-19. V lost 7 bases to trimming and J lost 0 bases, with 11 bases between them. Germline CDR1 SGHRS, CDR2 YFSETQ. The CDR3 extends over 14 amino acids. TCRdb called the 5' RACE reads again in MiXCR, with one record for every CDR3 protein. Of about 440,000 distinct CDR3 sequences detected, approximately 20% appear once; the ten largest clones hold roughly 8.4%. The origin of this receptor is an adult woman who had mild COVID-19 (a few samples of this study predate the infection). Cell type and time point are not known. The sample comprised PBMCs or a T cell subset sorted from them (not recorded which). This rearrangement joins TRBV5-1 to TRBJ2-1, with no clear D. In DNA form, the CDR3 reads TGCGCCAGCCGAAGGGAAAGCTCCTACAATGAGCAGTTCTTC. This sequence encodes CASRRESSYNEQFF.